Below, 27 T cell receptor beta chains from the same sample are listed, as sequenced in a study of blood T cell repertoires in COVID-19 (dated by TCRdb to about 2020). The receptor library was made with the immunoSEQ multiplex PCR assay. TCRdb took over this immuneACCESS table, retaining in-frame rearrangements with V and J assigned. Such tables are incomplete; in checked studies, under half of the missing clones stem from an unresolved V gene, and the remainder is unexplained. This sample is represented by about 250,000 clones; around 81% of them were singletons. 5.5% to 7.5% of the sample comes from the top ten. Sequenced input: peripheral blood. These receptors were obtained from a woman between 55 and 75 years old with active or convalescent COVID-19.

The J gene is TRBJ1-5, the V gene TRBV7-8, with a possible D match to TRBD1 (6 bases). Germline-derived CDR1 and CDR2 are SGHVS and FQNEAQ. Trimming removed 5 bases at V and 6 bases at J, with 20 bases between. This CDR3 contains 16 residues. The CDR3, as DNA: TGTGCCAGCAGCCCCCAGGGGCAGGCGACCGCTCAGCCCCAGCATTTT. It yields the protein CASSPQGQATAQPQHF. The complete variable domain, with remaining parts taken from reference TRBV7-8 and TRBJ1-5, reads GAGVSQSPRYKVAKRGQDVALRCDPISGHVSLFWYQQALGQGPEFLTYFQNEAQLDKSGLPSDRFFAERPEGSVSTLKIQRTQQEDSAVYLCASSPQGQATAQPQHFGDGTRLSIL.

The rearrangement joins TRBV15 to TRBJ1-2; D gene uncertain. The CDR3 consists of 15 residues. From germline, CDR1 is LNHNV and CDR2 YYDKDF (reference sequence). Trimming took off 0 bases at V and 2 bases at J, with 10 bases between the two ends. CDR3 coding DNA: TGTGCCACCAGCAGAGATAGCCGGCGAAACTATGGCTACACCTTC. This gives the protein CATSRDSRRNYGYTF.

The chain links TRBV2 to TRBJ1-5, with D maybe TRBD1 (5 bases). The CDR3 sequence is 13 residues long. Germline lookup yields CDR1 SNHLY and CDR2 FYNNEI. V lost 6 bases to trimming and J lost 6 bases, with 12 bases between them. The CDR3 reads CASRRQSSQPQHF. In nucleotides, the CDR3 is TGTGCCAGCAGAAGACAGTCCAGTCAGCCCCAGCATTTT.

The chain recombines TRBV5-5 with TRBJ1-1; TRBD1 might be the D (5 bases). V shed 0 bases and J shed 0 bases, with 9 bases lying between them. This CDR3 is built from 15 residues. Looked up from germline, CDR1 is SGHKS and CDR2 is YYEKEE (reference sequence). The CDR3 region is CASSLGQPMNTEAFF. The DNA of the CDR3 is TGTGCCAGCAGCTTGGGACAGCCCATGAACACTGAAGCTTTCTTT.

The J gene is TRBJ2-2, the V gene TRBV6-5, with 9 bases that match TRBD2. From germline, CDR1 is MNHEY and CDR2 SVGAGI. V dropped 2 bases and J dropped 10; count of bases not matched to a gene: 5. The CDR3 spans 14 residues. CDR3 residues: CASSYGGGAVELFF. CDR3 nucleotides: TGTGCCAGCAGTTACGGCGGGGGGGCTGTGGAGCTGTTTTTT.

The chain couples TRBV3-1 (or the pseudogene TRBV3-2) to TRBJ2-3; 7 nucleotides match TRBD1. The V gene's germline CDR1 is LGHDT and CDR2 YNNKEL (reference sequence). This CDR3 comprises 15 residues. J lost 2 bases, V lost 2 bases, and 4 bases had no gene match. The CDR3 DNA reads TGTGCCAGCAGCCAAAAGGGGGCCAACACAGATACGCAGTATTTT. It encodes CASSQKGANTDTQYF.

In its sample, this clone was seen once. The chain links TRBV6-1 to TRBJ1-5, with 7 bases aligning to TRBD1. CDR3 length: 14 amino acids. V was pared by 1 base and J by 7 bases, with 4 bases of the junction left unmatched. Germline CDR1 is MNHNS and CDR2 is SASEGT. CDR3 DNA: TGTGCCAGCAGTGAAGTACCACAGGGGCAGCCCCAGCATTTT. Encoded protein: CASSEVPQGQPQHF.

J is TRBJ2-1 and V is TRBV7-6, with D possibly matching TRBD1 (5 bases). Germline values: CDR1 SGHVS, CDR2 FNYEAQ. This CDR3 comprises 16 residues. The V end was cut by 5 bases, the J end by 1 base, with 15 bases between. CDR3 sequence (DNA): TGTGCCAGCAGCCCCCTCCAGGGATCGTCCTACAATGAGCAGTTCTTC. It is translated as CASSPLQGSSYNEQFF.

The chain couples TRBV6-4 to TRBJ2-3; D gene unclear. Trimming removed 2 bases at V and 0 bases at J, with 9 bases between. The germline V gene has CDR1 MRHNA and CDR2 SNTAGT. The CDR3 has 15 residues. CDR3 nucleotides: TGTGCCAGCAGTGACATCGGGTCTAGCACAGATACGCAGTATTTT. Protein: CASSDIGSSTDTQYF.

There are a few counts of this clone. This rearrangement joins TRBV18 to TRBJ2-2; 8 bases match TRBD2. Germline V gives CDR1 KGHSH, CDR2 LQKENI. The CDR3 runs to 14 residues. The ends lost 0 bases at V and 7 bases at J; junction bases unmatched: 1. This CDR3 reads CASSPPSGSGELFF. The CDR3 region has the DNA TGTGCCAGCTCACCACCCAGCGGGAGCGGGGAGCTGTTTTTT. The full variable domain, its missing parts supplied by reference TRBV18 and TRBJ2-2, is NAGVMQNPRHLVRRRGQEARLRCSPMKGHSHVYWYRQLPEEGLKFMVYLQKENIIDESGMPKERFSAEFPKEGPSILRIQQVVRGDSAAYFCASSPPSGSGELFFGEGSRLTVL.

V is TRBV6-5 and J is TRBJ2-1; D not resolved. The V end lost 8 bases, the J end lost 6 bases, and 17 bases lay between the germline ends. Per the germline V gene, CDR1 is MNHEY and CDR2 is SVGAGI. The length of the CDR3 is 14 residues. The CDR3 spells CASRGAQNLNEQFF. The CDR3 nucleotides read TGTGCCAGCCGCGGAGCCCAAAACCTCAATGAGCAGTTCTTC.

The chain is built from TRBV18 and TRBJ1-1; 9 positions match TRBD1. This CDR3 spans 15 amino acids. CDR1 and CDR2 (germline): KGHSH, LQKENI. J lost 6 bases, V lost 3 bases, and 8 bases had no gene match. The CDR3 loop reads CASSPRDRAGPEAFF. The CDR3 coding sequence is TGTGCCAGCTCACCCAGGGACAGGGCAGGCCCTGAAGCTTTCTTT.

The J gene is TRBJ2-2, the V gene TRBV19; 10 bases are shared with TRBD2. The CDR3 is 15 amino acids. CDR1 and CDR2 from the germline V gene are LNHDA and SQIVND (reference sequence). The V and J ends lost 10 bases and 5 bases, in that order; junction bases with no gene match: 10. CDR3 bases: TGTGCCACAACCCCGGGACTAGCGAGGACCGGGGAGCTGTTTTTT. It encodes CATTPGLARTGELFF.

This rearrangement joins TRBV6-1 to TRBJ2-5; 11 bases fit TRBD2. The junction had 8 bases not matched to a gene; V was cut back by 2 bases and J by 3 bases. The CDR3 length is 17 residues. The germline V gene has CDR1 MNHNS and CDR2 SASEGT. The CDR3: CASSEWASGGFEETQYF. CDR3 DNA: TGTGCCAGCAGTGAATGGGCTAGCGGGGGGTTCGAAGAGACCCAGTACTTC.

V is TRBV19 and J is TRBJ2-1; 7 bases line up with TRBD1. V gave up 5 bases and J gave up 0 bases; unmatched junction bases: 7. CDR3 length equals 16 residues. The germline V gene encodes CDR1 LNHDA and CDR2 SQIVND (reference sequence). The CDR3 sequence is CASSHGTESSYNEQFF. CDR3 DNA sequence: TGTGCCAGTAGTCACGGGACAGAGAGCTCCTACAATGAGCAGTTCTTC.

The rearrangement links TRBV5-4 to TRBJ2-7; TRBD2 agrees at 7 bases. The CDR3 runs 15 residues. The germline V gene encodes CDR1 SGHNT and CDR2 YYREEE (reference sequence). V shed 4 bases, J shed 3 bases, and the junction held 10 bases outside the gene matches. The CDR3 loop reads CASSTPGGVVYEQYF. The CDR3 DNA reads TGTGCCAGCAGCACACCTGGGGGGGTAGTCTACGAGCAGTACTTC. Full variable domain (remainder filled in from reference TRBV5-4 and TRBJ2-7): ETGVTQSPTHLIKTRGQQVTLRCSSQSGHNTVSWYQQALGQGPQFIFQYYREEENGRGNFPPRFSGLQFPNYSSELNVNALELDDSALYLCASSTPGGVVYEQYFGPGTRLTVT.

The chain joins TRBV9 to TRBJ1-1; 8 positions agree with TRBD1. Germline V CDR1 and CDR2: SGDLS, YYNGEE. V gave up 4 bases and J gave up 0 bases; unmatched junction bases: 8. The CDR3 runs 16 residues. This CDR3 reads CASSLIDRGMNTEAFF. CDR3 bases: TGTGCCAGCAGCCTGATTGACAGGGGAATGAACACTGAAGCTTTCTTT.

V and J are TRBV29-1 and TRBJ2-5; 8 nucleotides match TRBD2. CDR3 length: 13 amino acids. Germline CDR1 and CDR2: SQVTM and ANQGSEA. The J segment lost 9 bases and the V segment lost 5 bases, leaving 11 bases of the junction unmatched. This CDR3 is CSVKVGLGVPQYF. The DNA for the CDR3 is TGCAGCGTTAAGGTGGGACTAGGGGTTCCCCAGTACTTC.

This clone was seen just once. The gene calls are TRBV11-3 and TRBJ2-2; TRBD2 matches 11 bases. Trimming cost V 4 bases and J 2 bases; bases outside gene matches: 3. Germline assignment: CDR1 SGHNT and CDR2 YENEEA. The CDR3 contains 16 residues. This chain's CDR3 is CASSWGLADNTGELFF. The DNA for the CDR3 is TGTGCCAGCAGCTGGGGACTAGCGGATAACACCGGGGAGCTGTTTTTT.

In its sample, this clone was seen once. The rearrangement uses TRBV6-1 and TRBJ2-1; 8 bases are shared with TRBD2. The CDR3 is 15 residues long. Germline V gene data show CDR1 as MNHNS and CDR2 as SASEGT. J gave up 9 bases and V 2 bases, and 9 bases lay outside the gene matches. In DNA form, the CDR3 reads TGTGCCAGCAGTGAACCGAGGACTAGCCTGGGTGAGCAGTTCTTC. This encodes CASSEPRTSLGEQFF.

This chain links TRBV21-1 with TRBJ1-5; the table's D call, TRBD1, has no DNA check behind it. TRBV21-1 is a pseudogene segment. CDR3 length equals 16 residues. CDR3: CASASAGAGGNQPQHF. CDR3 in DNA: TGTGCCAGCGCCTCGGCAGGGGCAGGGGGCAATCAGCCCCAGCATTTT.

The chain recombines TRBV24-1 with TRBJ2-1; 8 bases align to TRBD2. Germline-derived CDR1 and CDR2 are KGHDR and SFDVKD. There are 18 residues in the CDR3. V shed 9 bases and J 7 bases; nucleotides not matched to a gene: 22. This CDR3 reads CATGGRVRQRENANEQFF. The CDR3 DNA follows: TGTGCCACCGGGGGGAGGGTGCGGCAGCGGGAGAATGCGAATGAGCAGTTCTTC.

J is TRBJ1-3 and V is TRBV7-9; TRBD1 aligns across 9 bases. J was trimmed by 4 bases and V by 3 bases; bases with no gene match: 4. Per germline, CDR1 SEHNR and CDR2 FQNEAQ (reference sequence). The CDR3 length is 15 residues. The CDR3 DNA follows: TGTGCCAGCAGCTTCGACACAGGGGGCGGAAACACCATATATTTT. This encodes CASSFDTGGGNTIYF.

There are a few counts of this clone. The V and J genes are TRBV6-6 and TRBJ2-7, with 8 bases matching TRBD2. This CDR3 contains 12 residues. Germline V gene data show CDR1 as MNHNY and CDR2 as SVGAGI (reference sequence). J lost 6 bases, V lost 8 bases, and 6 bases had no gene match. CDR3 in amino acids: CASRGTSSEQYF. As DNA, the CDR3 is TGTGCCAGCCGAGGGACTAGTTCCGAGCAGTACTTC.

The chain links TRBV7-2 to TRBJ2-5; possibly TRBD2 for D (6 bases). Germline V lookup: CDR1 SGHTA, CDR2 FQGNSA. Trimming left V 5 bases short and J 5 bases short, with 18 bases between. The CDR3 totals 15 residues. As DNA, the CDR3 is TGTGCCAGCAGCCTCCAGACTAGGACGGCGGAGACCCAGTACTTC. This gives the protein CASSLQTRTAETQYF. Combining the CDR3 with reference TRBV7-2 and TRBJ2-5 gives the whole variable domain GAGVSQSPSNKVTEKGKDVELRCDPISGHTALYWYRQSLGQGLEFLIYFQGNSAPDKSGLPSDRFSAERTGGSVSTLTIQRTQQEDSAVYLCASSLQTRTAETQYFGPGTRLLVL.

V gene TRBV7-6 combines with J gene TRBJ1-2; TRBD1 matches at 12 bases. Germline V gene data show CDR1 as SGHVS and CDR2 as FNYEAQ. The J segment lost 4 bases and the V segment lost 6 bases, leaving 9 bases of the junction unmatched. This CDR3 region has 16 residues. The DNA for the CDR3 is TGTGCCAGCAGGAGGGACAGGGGGCGCCGGGGCTATGGCTACACCTTC. Protein sequence: CASRRDRGRRGYGYTF.

V and J are TRBV19 and TRBJ1-5; no firm D call. The ends were cut back, 8 bases at V and 7 bases at J, with 15 bases in the middle. Per the germline V gene, CDR1 is LNHDA and CDR2 is SQIVND (reference sequence). This CDR3 has 13 amino acids. The CDR3 DNA follows: TGTGCCAGTGACGGGGAGGGTCAGCAGCCCCAGCATTTT. This gives the protein CASDGEGQQPQHF. Full variable domain (remainder filled in from reference TRBV19 and TRBJ1-5): DGGITQSPKYLFRKEGQNVTLSCEQNLNHDAMYWYRQDPGQGLRLIYYSQIVNDFQKGDIAEGYSVSREKKESFPLTVTSAQKNPTAFYLCASDGEGQQPQHFGDGTRLSIL.